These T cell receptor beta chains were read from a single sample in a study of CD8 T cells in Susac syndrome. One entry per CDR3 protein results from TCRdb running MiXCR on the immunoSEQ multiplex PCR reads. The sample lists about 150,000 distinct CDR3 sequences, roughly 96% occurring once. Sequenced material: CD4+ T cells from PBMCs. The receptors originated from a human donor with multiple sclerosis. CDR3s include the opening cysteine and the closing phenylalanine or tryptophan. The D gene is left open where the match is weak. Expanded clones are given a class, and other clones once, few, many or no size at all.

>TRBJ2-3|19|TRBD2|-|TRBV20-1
TGCAGTGCTAGAGACGGACTAGCGGGCGAACCGCTAAGCACAGATACGCAGTATTTT
CSARDGLAGEPLSTDTQYF
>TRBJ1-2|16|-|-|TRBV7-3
TGTGCCAGCAGCTCCTCGGACGGATCCCGTCTTGAAGGCTACACCTTC
CASSSSDGSRLEGYTF
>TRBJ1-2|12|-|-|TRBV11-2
TGTGCCACTGCGGGCTTCGAACGGCGCTACACCTTC
CATAGFERRYTF
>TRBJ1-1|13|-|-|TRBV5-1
TGCGCCAGCAGCCCGACCCCACAAGGAGAAGCTTTCTTT
CASSPTPQGEAFF
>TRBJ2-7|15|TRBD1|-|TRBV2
TGTGCCAGCCGATATCTTGGACAGGTAACCTACGAGCAGTACTTC
CASRYLGQVTYEQYF
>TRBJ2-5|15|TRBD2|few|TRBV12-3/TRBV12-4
TGTGCCAGCAGTTTTTCGGCGGGAGGGCCAGAGACCCAGTACTTC
CASSFSAGGPETQYF
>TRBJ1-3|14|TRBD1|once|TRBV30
TGTGCCTGGGGGAACAGGGGCTCTGGAAACACCATATATTTT
CAWGNRGSGNTIYF
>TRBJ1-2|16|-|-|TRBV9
TGTGCCAGCAGCGTAGGGACCAACTCCCGGGACTATGGCTACACCTTC
CASSVGTNSRDYGYTF
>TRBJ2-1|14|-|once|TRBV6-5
TGTGCCAGCAGTTACTCGGAGCCGGGACCCGAGCAGTTCTTC
CASSYSEPGPEQFF
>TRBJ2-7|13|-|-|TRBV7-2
TGTGCCAGCGCACCCGGGCCCCACTACGAGCAGTACTTC
CASAPGPHYEQYF
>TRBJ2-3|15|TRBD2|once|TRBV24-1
TGTGCCACCAGTGATGCTCTAGCGGGGCAAGATACGCAGTATTTT
CATSDALAGQDTQYF
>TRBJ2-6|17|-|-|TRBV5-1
TGCGCCAGCAGCTTGTTCCGGGACTTCTCTGGGGCCAACGTCCTGACTTTC
CASSLFRDFSGANVLTF
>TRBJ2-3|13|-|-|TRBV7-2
TGTGCCAGCAGCTTGGATGGCGCAGATACGCAGTATTTT
CASSLDGADTQYF
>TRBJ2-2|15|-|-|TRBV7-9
TGTGCCAGCTCCCTCAGGGGAAGGAACACCGGGGAGCTGTTTTTT
CASSLRGRNTGELFF
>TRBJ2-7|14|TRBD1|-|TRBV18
TGTGCCAGCTCTCTAGACAGGGGGGCCTACGAGCAGTACTTC
CASSLDRGAYEQYF
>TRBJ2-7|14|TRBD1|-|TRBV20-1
TGCAGTGCTCTGAGTCGACAGGGGGCTCTCGAGCAGTACTTC
CSALSRQGALEQYF
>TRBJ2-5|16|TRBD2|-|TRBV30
TGTGCCTGGAGTGTGGGACTAGCGGGGGGGCACGGGACCCAGTACTTC
CAWSVGLAGGHGTQYF
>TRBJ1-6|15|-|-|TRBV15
TGTGCCACCAGCAGAGTTCAGGTGCTCGGTTCACCCCTCCACTTT
CATSRVQVLGSPLHF